This entry lists 22 T cell receptor beta chains sequenced from one sample in a study of T cells expressing NK-cell markers. TCRdb reprocessed the 5' RACE reads and keeps a single row for each CDR3 protein, giving no DNA. Its table records hundreds of thousands of distinct CDR3 sequences. Sequencing was carried out using blood T cells: a sorted CD56 or NKG2C T cell subset, CD4+ or CD8+ T cells, or bulk PBMC T cells (not recorded which). The receptors stem from a man between 18 and 69 years old in good health.

The V call is TRBV6-5, the J call TRBJ2-3; TCRdb calls TRBD2, which cannot be checked without DNA. CDR3 size: 17 residues. Per germline, CDR1 MNHEY and CDR2 SVGAGI. The CDR3 reads CASSSRLAGAMGDTQYF.

The chain has TRBV20-1 and TRBJ1-1. Per germline, CDR1 DFQATT and CDR2 SNEGSKA (reference sequence). The CDR3 covers 13 residues. The CDR3: CSAAVSWNTEAFF.

The gene calls are TRBV29-1 and TRBJ2-1. CDR3 length equals 12 residues. Looked up from germline, CDR1 is SQVTM and CDR2 is ANQGSEA. Here the CDR3 reads CSVSSRVKEQFF.

The chain carries TRBV10-3 and TRBJ2-5; the TCRdb call, TRBD2, lacks DNA for checking. The CDR3 totals 13 residues. Germline loops: CDR1 ENHRY, CDR2 SYGVKD. The chain's CDR3 is CAISEPRIETQYF.

The J gene is TRBJ1-4, the V gene TRBV5-1. The length of the CDR3 is 16 residues. Germline V CDR1 and CDR2: SGHRS, YFSETQ. The CDR3: CASSYQGQRNNEKLFF.

The chain recombines TRBV29-1 with TRBJ2-1; the TCRdb D gene call, TRBD2, has no DNA to confirm it. The CDR3 has 14 residues. Germline CDR1 and CDR2: SQVTM and ANQGSEA. The chain's CDR3 is CSVHPSIVGNEQFF.

CDR3: CSARAPGGRRPEQFF. The V gene is TRBV20-1, the J gene TRBJ2-1; TCRdb names TRBD2, which stays unverified in the absence of DNA. CDR1 is DFQATT, CDR2 SNEGSKA, per germline (reference sequence). This CDR3 has 15 amino acids.

This chain joins TRBV12-3 or TRBV12-4 and TRBJ1-5; the D gene TCRdb calls, TRBD1, cannot be checked with no DNA. The CDR3 totals 15 residues. This CDR3 reads CASSRQGRLYQPQHF.

The chain joins TRBV12-3 or TRBV12-4 to TRBJ2-3; TCRdb outputs TRBD1, but without DNA this stays unchecked. This CDR3 region has 15 residues. CDR3 region: CASSPWDRYTDTQYF.

The chain uses TRBV5-1 and TRBJ1-1; TCRdb names TRBD1, which stays unverified in the absence of DNA. The CDR3 runs to 15 residues. CDR1 and CDR2 from the germline V gene are SGHRS and YFSETQ. The chain's CDR3 is CASSSGTGGNTEAFF.

V gene TRBV4-2 combines with J gene TRBJ1-1; absent DNA, TCRdb's TRBD1 call cannot be checked. The germline V gene has CDR1 LGHNA and CDR2 YNFKEQ. The CDR3 spans 14 residues. CDR3 in amino acids: CASSRSDRDTEAFF.

J is TRBJ2-3 and V is TRBV5-1; TCRdb names TRBD1, which stays unverified in the absence of DNA. There are 17 residues in the CDR3. The V gene's germline CDR1 is SGHRS and CDR2 YFSETQ. The CDR3 region is CASKTGGATSGAGTQYF.

This rearrangement joins TRBV5-1 to TRBJ2-6; TCRdb's assignment of TRBD1 cannot be checked, as there is no DNA. Germline lookup yields CDR1 SGHRS and CDR2 YFSETQ. This CDR3 comprises 18 residues. The CDR3 sequence is CASSPLRGGLSGANVLTF.

The chain uses TRBV20-1 and TRBJ2-7; TCRdb selects TRBD2, and the lack of DNA leaves this call unchecked. The CDR3 totals 15 residues. Germline CDR1 and CDR2: DFQATT and SNEGSKA (reference sequence). This CDR3 is CSATDYRVVAHEQYF.

The chain has TRBV12-3 or TRBV12-4 and TRBJ2-4; there is no DNA to check the TCRdb D call of TRBD1. This CDR3 has 12 amino acids. CDR3 sequence reads: CASGGTGLIQYF.

The V and J genes are TRBV15 and TRBJ1-2. The CDR3 is 14 amino acids. Germline CDR1 LNHNV, CDR2 YYDKDF (reference sequence). The CDR3 loop is CATSRDRSYYGYTF.

The V call is TRBV20-1, the J call TRBJ2-5; TCRdb outputs TRBD2, but without DNA this stays unchecked. CDR1 and CDR2 from the germline V gene are DFQATT and SNEGSKA (reference sequence). The CDR3 length is 15 residues. CDR3 loop: CSAQSSGSGEETQYF.

This chain uses TRBV12-3 or TRBV12-4 with TRBJ1-1. CDR3 length: 12 residues. CDR3 residues: CASSFYYSEAFF.

The chain combines TRBV9 with TRBJ1-1; TCRdb designates TRBD1, a call that cannot be tested without DNA. Per the germline V gene, CDR1 is SGDLS and CDR2 is YYNGEE. The CDR3 loop spans 15 amino acids. CDR3: CASKPQTGGHTEAFF.

V gene TRBV30 combines with J gene TRBJ2-3; absent DNA, TCRdb's TRBD1 call cannot be checked. Germline V gives CDR1 GTSNPN, CDR2 SVGIG (reference sequence). The CDR3 is made up of 13 amino acids. The chain's CDR3 is CAWKPPATDTQYF.

V and J are TRBV12-3 or TRBV12-4 and TRBJ1-1; without DNA, the TCRdb call of TRBD1 cannot be checked. The CDR3 extends over 16 amino acids. This CDR3 reads CASRPPFGVRNTEAFF.

The chain carries TRBV15 and TRBJ2-2; TCRdb's D call of TRBD1 is untestable without DNA. CDR1 is LNHNV, CDR2 YYDKDF, per germline (reference sequence). This CDR3 contains 16 residues. The CDR3 loop is CATSRPRGDNTGELFF.